This TCR beta chain appears in the sequencing data of a study of radiation and T cells in renal cell carcinoma. The wider study: Nephrectomy followed 15 Gy stereotactic body radiation by 4 weeks.

Here immunoSEQ multiplex PCR was the method, and the copy in TCRdb shows in-frame clones only, minus some. The table lists roughly 120,000 clones, approximately 80% of them singletons, with 3% in the top ten. Time point described: baseline pretreatment blood. Treatment given: 15 Gy SBRT to primary tumor, nephrectomy 4 weeks later. The patient's renal cell carcinoma had clear cell pathology. This clone was seen a single time. Germline values: CDR1 SGHKS, CDR2 YYEKEE (reference sequence). This CDR3 contains 14 residues. V lost 4 bases and J lost 8; bases outside the gene matches: 7. This receptor was identified in a woman in her fifties or sixties with renal cell carcinoma. The sequencing here drew on blood, taken from a patient whose treatment included radiotherapy and nephrectomy. This sequence joins TRBV5-5 and TRBJ1-1; TRBD1 matches 11 bases. CDR3 loop: CASSPDRGPHEAFF. DNA for the CDR3: TGTGCCAGCAGCCCGGACAGGGGGCCACACGAAGCTTTCTTT.